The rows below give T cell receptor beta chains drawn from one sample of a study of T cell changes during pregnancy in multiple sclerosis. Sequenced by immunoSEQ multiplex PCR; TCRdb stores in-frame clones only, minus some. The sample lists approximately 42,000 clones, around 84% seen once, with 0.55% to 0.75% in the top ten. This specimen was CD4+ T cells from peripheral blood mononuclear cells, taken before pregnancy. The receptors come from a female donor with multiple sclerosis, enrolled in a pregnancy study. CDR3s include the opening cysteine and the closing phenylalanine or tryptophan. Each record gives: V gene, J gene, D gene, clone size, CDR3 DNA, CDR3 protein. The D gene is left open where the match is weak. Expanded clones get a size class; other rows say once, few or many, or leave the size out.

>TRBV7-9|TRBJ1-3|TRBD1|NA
TGTGCCAGCCGTAGGGACAGGGCCTCTGGAAACACCATATATTTT
CASRRDRASGNTIYF
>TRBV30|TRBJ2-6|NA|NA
TGTGCCTGGAGTGTGGGGCTATACTCTGGGGCCAACGTCCTGACTTTC
CAWSVGLYSGANVLTF
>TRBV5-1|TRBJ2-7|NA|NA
TGCGCCAGCAGCTTGGGCGGTGCGACGGCAACGCCCTACGAGCAGTACTTC
CASSLGGATATPYEQYF
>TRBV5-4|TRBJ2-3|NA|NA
TGTGCCAGCAGCTCCCTCGGGAGTACTCCTGATACGCAGTATTTT
CASSSLGSTPDTQYF
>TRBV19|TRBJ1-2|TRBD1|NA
TGTGCCAGTGAAGTGACAGGGTCTGGCTATGGCTACACCTTC
CASEVTGSGYGYTF
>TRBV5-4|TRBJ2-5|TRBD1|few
TGTGCCAGCAGCCTACAGGGGGCTCAAGAGACCCAGTACTTC
CASSLQGAQETQYF
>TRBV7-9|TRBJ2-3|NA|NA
TGTGCCAGCAGCTCTACAGATACGCAGTATTTT
CASSSTDTQYF
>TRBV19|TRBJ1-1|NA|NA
TGTGCCAGTAGCTTGTCCCGGGACACCCGGGGAGCTTTCTTT
CASSLSRDTRGAFF
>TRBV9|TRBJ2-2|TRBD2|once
TGTGCCAGCAGCAGAGAAGCGGGACTAGCGGGGGCCCTGAACACCGGGGAGCTGTTTTTT
CASSREAGLAGALNTGELFF
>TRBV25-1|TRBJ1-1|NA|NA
TGTGCCAGCAGTCGCACTATAGGGGTGGTTGGGACTGAAGCTTTCTTT
CASSRTIGVVGTEAFF
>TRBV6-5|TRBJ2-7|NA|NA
TGTGCCAGCGGACCCTTTCGGGGCGAGCAGTACTTC
CASGPFRGEQYF